Below are 7 T cell receptor beta chains sequenced from a single sample in a study of cytomegalovirus exposure and HLA in healthy donors. The PCR made use of 60 Vbeta and 13 Jbeta primers. Clones were read by immunoSEQ multiplex PCR, and TCRdb kept only the in-frame ones, dropping some. The sample contains approximately 88,000 clones, 64% of which appear only once. Sequenced sample: PBMCs. The receptors originated from a man aged 60 to 75 in good health and CMV-seronegative.

This clone was picked up a small number of times. The same CDR3 arises from other DNA sequences in this sample as well. The J gene is TRBJ2-3, the V gene TRBV28; 7 bases align to TRBD1. Trimming removed 4 bases from V and 3 bases from J; junction bases left unmatched: 1. In germline, CDR1 is MDHEN, CDR2 SYDVKM. The CDR3 extends over 13 amino acids. The CDR3 sequence: CASSWDSTDTQYF. CDR3 nucleotide sequence: TGTGCCAGCAGTTGGGACAGTACAGATACGCAGTATTTT.

V gene TRBV15 combines with J gene TRBJ2-3; weak D call: TRBD2 (6 bases). CDR3 length equals 15 residues. Trimming left V 3 bases short and J 3 bases short, with 13 bases between. CDR1 is LNHNV and CDR2 is YYDKDF in the germline V gene (reference sequence). The CDR3 region is CATSSRRAWTDTQYF. Written as DNA, the CDR3 is TGTGCCACCAGCAGTAGGAGGGCCTGGACAGATACGCAGTATTTT. The full variable domain, with the rest looked up from reference TRBV15 and TRBJ2-3, is DAMVIQNPRYQVTQFGKPVTLSCSQTLNHNVMYWYQQKSSQAPKLLFHYYDKDFNNEADTPDNFQSRRPNTSFCFLDIRSPGLGDTAMYLCATSSRRAWTDTQYFGPGTRLTVL.

The chain uses TRBV6-6 and TRBJ2-5; 7 bases are shared with TRBD1. V dropped 8 bases and J dropped 14; count of bases not matched to a gene: 17. This CDR3 is built from 13 residues. The germline V gene has CDR1 MNHNY and CDR2 SVGAGI (reference sequence). CDR3 in amino acids: CASSTPGTAISYF. The CDR3 DNA sequence: TGTGCCAGCTCTACTCCCGGGACAGCCATTAGTTACTTC.

The V and J genes are TRBV29-1 and TRBJ2-5; the D gene is possibly TRBD2 (5 bases). The germline CDR1 and CDR2 sequences are SQVTM and ANQGSEA. The CDR3 has 14 amino acids. Trimming took 5 bases from V and 5 from J, leaving 18 bases between them. CDR3 sequence reads: CSVSRGGSVETQYF. CDR3 sequence (DNA): TGCAGCGTTAGCCGAGGAGGATCTGTGGAGACCCAGTACTTC.

This rearrangement joins TRBV6-1 to TRBJ1-3; D gene uncertain. The CDR3 loop spans 14 amino acids. Germline CDR1 is MNHNS and CDR2 is SASEGT. The V gene lost 11 bases and the J gene lost 0 bases, with 14 bases spanning the gap. CDR3 coding DNA: TGTGCCGGCGACTCTCGCGCCTCTGGAAACACCATATATTTT. Translated, it gives CAGDSRASGNTIYF.

J is TRBJ1-1 and V is TRBV15; 9 nucleotides match TRBD1. Unmatched junction bases numbered 7, after V lost 5 bases and J lost 0 bases. The CDR3 consists of 16 residues. Looked up from germline, CDR1 is LNHNV and CDR2 is YYDKDF (reference sequence). This CDR3 reads CATSGDRVGVNTEAFF. The CDR3 region has the DNA TGTGCCACCAGCGGGGACAGGGTTGGGGTGAACACTGAAGCTTTCTTT.

This rearrangement joins TRBV7-2 to TRBJ2-1; 10 bases are a match to TRBD2. The CDR3 is made up of 16 amino acids. Germline CDR1 is SGHTA and CDR2 is FQGNSA. V gave up 2 bases and J gave up 5 bases; unmatched junction bases: 6. The CDR3 loop reads CASSLSQAGGHNEQFF. CDR3 in DNA: TGTGCCAGCAGCTTAAGTCAAGCGGGGGGGCACAATGAGCAGTTCTTC.